The entry that follows covers one T cell receptor (beta chain) sequence. Some clones are missing from TCRdb's copy, which holds only in-frame ones; the method was immunoSEQ multiplex PCR. The sample yields over 55,000 clones, roughly nine tenths seen once. This record comes from a study of T cell changes during pregnancy in multiple sclerosis. In germline, CDR1 is LNHDA, CDR2 SQIVND (reference sequence). V was shortened by 3 bases and J by 7 bases, with 10 bases between the two germline ends. The CDR3 length is 13 residues. This TCR was sampled from a female donor with multiple sclerosis, enrolled in a pregnancy study. V usage is TRBV19 and J usage is TRBJ1-3; no clear D gene. This specimen consisted of peripheral blood, obtained in the first trimester of pregnancy. The CDR3 here is CASSMYDGNTIYF. In DNA, the CDR3 is TGTGCCAGTAGTATGTATGATGGCAACACCATATATTTT.